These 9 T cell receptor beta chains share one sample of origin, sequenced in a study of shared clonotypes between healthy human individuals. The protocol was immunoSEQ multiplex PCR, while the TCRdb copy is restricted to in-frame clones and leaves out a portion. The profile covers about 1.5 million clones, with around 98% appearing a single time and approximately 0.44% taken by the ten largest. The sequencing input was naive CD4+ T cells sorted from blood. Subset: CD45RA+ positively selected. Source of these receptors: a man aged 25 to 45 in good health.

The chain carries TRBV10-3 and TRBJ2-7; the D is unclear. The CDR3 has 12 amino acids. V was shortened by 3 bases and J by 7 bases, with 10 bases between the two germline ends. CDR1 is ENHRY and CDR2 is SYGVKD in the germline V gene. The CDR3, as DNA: TGTGCCATCAGTGACCCGGTAAAGGAGCAGTACTTC. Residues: CAISDPVKEQYF.

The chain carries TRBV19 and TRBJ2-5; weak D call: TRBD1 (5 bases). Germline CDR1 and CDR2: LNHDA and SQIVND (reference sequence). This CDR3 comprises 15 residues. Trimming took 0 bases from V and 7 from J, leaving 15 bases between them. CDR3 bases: TGTGCCAGTAGTATAGATTGGGGCAGGCCTGGGACCCAGTACTTC. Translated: CASSIDWGRPGTQYF.

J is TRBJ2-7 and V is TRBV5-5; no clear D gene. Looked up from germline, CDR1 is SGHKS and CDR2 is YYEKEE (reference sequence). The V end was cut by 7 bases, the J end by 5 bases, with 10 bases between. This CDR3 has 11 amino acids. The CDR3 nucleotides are TGTGCCAGCGACGGGCCGAACGAGCAGTACTTC. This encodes CASDGPNEQYF.

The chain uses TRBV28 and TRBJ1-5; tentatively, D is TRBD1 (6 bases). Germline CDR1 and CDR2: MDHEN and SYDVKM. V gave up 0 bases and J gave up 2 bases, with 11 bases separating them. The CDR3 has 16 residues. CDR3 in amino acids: CASSLWLAGGNQPQHF. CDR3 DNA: TGTGCCAGCAGTTTATGGCTCGCAGGGGGCAATCAGCCCCAGCATTTT.

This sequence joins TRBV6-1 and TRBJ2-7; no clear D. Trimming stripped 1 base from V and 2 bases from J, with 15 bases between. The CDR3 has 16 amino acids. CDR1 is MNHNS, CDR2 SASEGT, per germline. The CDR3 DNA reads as TGTGCCAGCAGTGAAGAAGGTAGCCCATTTGCCTACGAGCAGTACTTC. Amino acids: CASSEEGSPFAYEQYF.

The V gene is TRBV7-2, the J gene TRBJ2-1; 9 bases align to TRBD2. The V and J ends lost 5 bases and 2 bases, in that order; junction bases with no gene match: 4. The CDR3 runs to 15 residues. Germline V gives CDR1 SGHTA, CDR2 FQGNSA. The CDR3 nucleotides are TGTGCCAGCAGCAAGACTAGCGGAGCCTACAATGAGCAGTTCTTC. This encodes CASSKTSGAYNEQFF.

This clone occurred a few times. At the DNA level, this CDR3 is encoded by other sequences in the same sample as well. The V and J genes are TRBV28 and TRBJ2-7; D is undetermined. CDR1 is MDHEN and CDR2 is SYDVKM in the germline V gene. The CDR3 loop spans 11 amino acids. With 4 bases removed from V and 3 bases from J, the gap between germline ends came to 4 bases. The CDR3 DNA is TGTGCCAGCAGTTCGGTCTACGAGCAGTACTTC. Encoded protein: CASSSVYEQYF. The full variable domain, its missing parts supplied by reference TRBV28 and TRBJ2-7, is DVKVTQSSRYLVKRTGEKVFLECVQDMDHENMFWYRQDPGLGLRLIYFSYDVKMKEKGDIPEGYSVSREKKERFSLILESASTNQTSMYLCASSSVYEQYFGPGTRLTVT.

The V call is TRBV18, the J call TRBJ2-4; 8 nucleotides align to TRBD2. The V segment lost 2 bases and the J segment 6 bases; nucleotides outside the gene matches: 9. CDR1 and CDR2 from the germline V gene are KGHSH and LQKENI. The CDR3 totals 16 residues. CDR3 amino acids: CASSPVGAAGGNIQYF. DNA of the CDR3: TGTGCCAGCTCACCAGTCGGGGCGGCGGGAGGAAACATTCAGTACTTC.

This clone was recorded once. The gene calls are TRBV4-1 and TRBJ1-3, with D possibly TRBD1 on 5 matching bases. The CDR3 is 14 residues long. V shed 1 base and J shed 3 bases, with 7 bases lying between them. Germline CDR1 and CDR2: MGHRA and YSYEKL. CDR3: CASSQGGFGNTIYF. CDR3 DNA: TGCGCCAGCAGCCAAGGGGGCTTTGGAAACACCATATATTTT.